These T cell receptor beta chains were read from a single sample in a study of human T cells and chemical hapten exposure. TCRdb re-analysed the RACE reads in MiXCR, keeping a single row per CDR3 protein. Here the sample spans roughly 50,000 distinct CDR3 sequences, more than 8% being singletons. The sequences come from whole blood, collected in connection with sensitization to the hapten diphenylcyclopropenone (DPC). The receptors were gathered from a man in his forties with alopecia areata. Some clones in this sample may be carry-over from other donors' samples. The CDR3 runs from the conserved cysteine through the conserved F or W. The order of the fields is V gene, CDR3 length, J gene, clone size, D gene, CDR3 protein, CDR3 DNA. D genes are given only for firm matches. Rows may omit the clone size; those that give it use once, few, many or a size class.

TRBV10-2	13	TRBJ1-6	many	-	CASSGQGNSPLHF	TGCGCCAGCAGTGGCCAGGGTAATTCACCCCTCCACTTT
TRBV5-1	13	TRBJ2-5	-	-	CASSRTYQETQYF	TGCGCCAGCAGCAGGACATACCAAGAGACCCAGTACTTC
TRBV28	11	TRBJ2-2	few	-	CASTGTGELFF	TGTGCCAGCACCGGCACCGGGGAGCTGTTTTTT
TRBV19	13	TRBJ2-7	few	-	CASSPRLEGEQYF	TGTGCCAGTAGTCCCCGGCTTGAGGGGGAGCAGTACTTC
TRBV6-5	19	TRBJ2-7	many	-	CASSYRGRNRAQVGYEQYF	TGTGCCAGCAGTTACAGGGGGAGGAACAGGGCCCAGGTGGGCTACGAGCAGTACTTC
TRBV7-9	13	TRBJ1-2	few	-	CASSFQGGDGYTF	TGTGCCAGCAGCTTCCAGGGAGGGGATGGCTACACCTTC
TRBV20-1	14	TRBJ2-7	few	TRBD2	CSARAGTSSYEQYF	TGCAGTGCTAGAGCCGGGACTAGCTCCTACGAGCAGTACTTC
TRBV6-2/TRBV6-3	14	TRBJ2-1	many	-	CASSYGLTYNEQFF	TGTGCCAGCAGTTATGGTTTGACCTACAATGAGCAGTTCTTC
TRBV5-6	12	TRBJ2-1	few	-	CASSYGNNEQFF	TGTGCCAGCAGCTATGGAAACAATGAGCAGTTCTTC
TRBV2	12	TRBJ1-2	few	TRBD1	CASSTRQGHYTF	TGTGCCAGCAGTACCCGACAGGGACACTACACCTTC
TRBV2	14	TRBJ2-1	-	TRBD2	CASKITSGSGEEFF	TGTGCCAGCAAGATTACTAGCGGGAGTGGTGAAGAGTTCTTC
TRBV6-6	13	TRBJ1-5	many	-	CATARYSNQPQHF	TGTGCCACCGCTCGCTATAGCAATCAGCCCCAGCATTTT
TRBV19	15	TRBJ2-6	many	-	CASRLGGSGANVLTF	TGTGCCAGTAGGCTTGGCGGCTCTGGGGCCAACGTCCTGACTTTC
TRBV18	16	TRBJ1-2	few	-	CASSPPNRDRFDGYTF	TGTGCCAGCTCACCACCGAACCGGGACCGATTTGATGGCTACACCTTC
TRBV20-1	13	TRBJ1-6	many	TRBD1	CSAPTGVSSPLHF	TGCAGTGCCCCGACAGGGGTTAGTTCACCCCTCCACTTT
TRBV27	13	TRBJ2-5	few	TRBD2	CASSGLEQETQYF	TGTGCCAGCAGTGGACTAGAACAAGAGACCCAGTACTTC
TRBV28	15	TRBJ1-3	few	-	CASSLRGVAGNTIYF	TGTGCCAGCAGCCTGAGGGGTGTGGCTGGAAACACCATATATTTT
TRBV12-3/TRBV12-4	15	TRBJ1-1	-	-	CASSRGAVMNTEAFF	TGTGCCAGCAGTCGCGGGGCGGTAATGAACACTGAAGCTTTCTTT
TRBV24-1	14	TRBJ2-5	-	-	CATSDFHTQETQYF	TGTGCCACCAGTGATTTCCACACGCAAGAGACCCAGTACTTC
TRBV12-3/TRBV12-4	13	TRBJ2-7	-	-	CASRQTIYEGQYF	TGTGCCAGCCGCCAAACGATCTACGAAGGGCAGTACTTC
TRBV20-1	15	TRBJ2-2	few	-	CSAGGRDLNTGELFF	TGCAGTGCCGGAGGTCGCGACTTGAACACCGGGGAGCTGTTTTTT
TRBV7-9	13	TRBJ1-1	few	TRBD1	CASSLGRQGGAFF	TGTGCCAGCAGCTTAGGACGACAGGGGGGAGCTTTCTTT
TRBV7-8	14	TRBJ1-6	many	-	CASSLAGGSSPLHF	TGTGCCAGCAGCTTAGCGGGGGGCAGTTCACCCCTCCACTTT
TRBV2	13	TRBJ2-4	many	-	CATRPEPKNIQYF	TGTGCCACACGACCGGAACCCAAAAACATTCAGTACTTC
TRBV20-1	17	TRBJ2-1	few	TRBD2	CSAIGTSGSIAYNEQFF	TGCAGTGCTATCGGGACTAGCGGGAGTATCGCCTACAATGAGCAGTTCTTC
TRBV9	15	TRBJ2-6	-	TRBD1	CASSLTGDGANVLTF	TGTGCCAGCAGCCTGACAGGGGACGGGGCCAACGTCCTGACTTTC
TRBV28	12	TRBJ1-2	-	-	CASSPRVRGYTF	TGTGCCAGCAGTCCGCGAGTTCGAGGCTACACCTTC
TRBV20-1	15	TRBJ1-5	-	-	CSATPPRGGNQPQHF	TGCAGTGCTACCCCCCCTAGAGGCGGCAATCAGCCCCAGCATTTT
TRBV28	12	TRBJ2-5	once	-	CASSLLIETQYF	TGTGCCAGCAGCCTATTGATAGAGACCCAGTACTTC
TRBV6-6	11	TRBJ2-1	many	-	CASSLSTEQFF	TGTGCCAGCAGCCTATCTACTGAGCAGTTCTTC
TRBV5-1	14	TRBJ1-1	once	-	CASSVGTANTEAFF	TGCGCCAGCAGCGTCGGGACGGCGAACACTGAAGCTTTCTTT
TRBV10-3	15	TRBJ2-7	few	-	CAISAGGASSYEQYF	TGTGCCATCAGTGCGGGGGGCGCGAGCTCCTACGAGCAGTACTTC
TRBV5-1	13	TRBJ2-1	few	-	CASSLAPNNEQFF	TGCGCCAGCAGCTTGGCTCCAAACAATGAGCAGTTCTTC
TRBV7-2	17	TRBJ1-1	-	TRBD1	CASSFKRTGGLNTEAFF	TGTGCCAGCAGCTTTAAACGGACAGGGGGCCTGAACACTGAAGCTTTCTTT
TRBV12-3/TRBV12-4	16	TRBJ2-4	many	TRBD2	CASSKAGGLAKNIQYF	TGTGCCAGCAGTAAGGCGGGAGGGCTAGCCAAAAACATTCAGTACTTC
TRBV5-4	14	TRBJ1-2	few	TRBD1	CASSLPGQGHGYTF	TGTGCCAGCAGCTTGCCCGGACAGGGACATGGCTACACCTTC
TRBV3-1	17	TRBJ2-1	many	TRBD2	CASSQDLRLAGGVEQFF	TGTGCCAGCAGCCAAGATCTAAGACTAGCGGGAGGTGTTGAGCAGTTCTTC
TRBV5-5	13	TRBJ2-7	many	TRBD1	CASGTGGGYEQYF	TGTGCCAGCGGGACAGGGGGCGGATACGAGCAGTACTTC
TRBV28	14	TRBJ2-7	many	TRBD2	CASASGTSNNEQYF	TGTGCCAGCGCTTCCGGGACTAGTAACAACGAGCAGTACTTC
TRBV20-1	15	TRBJ2-4	many	TRBD1	CSARTGTGDLGIQYF	TGCAGTGCTAGAACCGGGACAGGGGATTTAGGCATTCAGTACTTC
TRBV20-1	15	TRBJ2-3	-	TRBD2	CSAIVRTRGPHTQYF	TGCAGTGCTATCGTAAGGACTAGAGGCCCACATACGCAGTATTTT
TRBV10-3	16	TRBJ2-6	-	-	CATYKTGSSGANVLTF	TGTGCCACCTACAAGACAGGCAGCTCTGGGGCCAACGTCCTGACTTTC
TRBV12-3/TRBV12-4	15	TRBJ1-4	many	-	CASSSHGGINEKLFF	TGTGCCAGCAGTTCCCACGGGGGGATTAATGAAAAACTGTTTTTT
TRBV19	15	TRBJ1-5	-	TRBD1	CASSPLTGERQPQHF	TGTGCCAGTAGTCCACTAACAGGGGAAAGGCAGCCCCAGCATTTT
TRBV28	14	TRBJ1-2	-	TRBD1	CASSLRQGAGGYTF	TGTGCCAGCAGTTTACGGCAGGGGGCCGGTGGCTACACCTTC
TRBV6-6	14	TRBJ2-7	-	TRBD1	CASRTSGQSYEQYF	TGTGCCAGCAGAACCTCGGGACAGTCCTACGAGCAGTACTTC
TRBV7-8	17	TRBJ2-2	many	TRBD2	CASSHIAGGIATGELFF	TGTGCCAGCAGCCACATAGCGGGAGGGATCGCCACCGGGGAGCTGTTTTTT
TRBV20-1	15	TRBJ2-2	-	-	CSARDRGPDTGELFF	TGCAGTGCTAGAGATAGAGGGCCCGACACCGGGGAGCTGTTTTTT
TRBV9	14	TRBJ2-3	-	-	CASSVAMVADTQYF	TGTGCCAGCAGCGTAGCTATGGTGGCAGATACGCAGTATTTT
TRBV24-1	13	TRBJ2-1	many	-	CATRGSSYNEQFF	TGTGCCACCAGGGGCTCCTCCTACAATGAGCAGTTCTTC
TRBV9	14	TRBJ1-5	few	-	CASSVDGSNQPQHF	TGTGCCAGCAGCGTAGATGGGAGCAATCAGCCCCAGCATTTT
TRBV11-2	15	TRBJ2-4	few	-	CASSLASGFKNIQYF	TGTGCCAGCAGCTTAGCATCGGGATTCAAAAACATTCAGTACTTC
TRBV28	12	TRBJ1-6	few	-	CASTQAYSPLHF	TGTGCCAGCACTCAGGCTTATTCACCCCTCCACTTT
TRBV20-1	15	TRBJ2-2	many	TRBD2	CSAPGTSGHTGELFF	TGCAGTGCCCCCGGGACTAGCGGCCACACCGGGGAGCTGTTTTTT
TRBV5-4	15	TRBJ2-1	many	TRBD2	CASNLGTSGGNEQFF	TGTGCCAGCAACCTAGGGACTAGCGGGGGCAATGAGCAGTTCTTC